A selection of T cell receptor beta chains follows, all from one sample in a study of shared clonotypes between healthy human individuals. Here immunoSEQ multiplex PCR was the method, and the copy in TCRdb shows in-frame clones only, minus some. The sample has under 650,000 clones, approximately 95% seen once. The specimen sequenced was naive CD4+ T cells sorted from blood. Receptors were obtained from a woman aged 30 to 39 in good health. Each CDR3 is given with its conserved first and last residue. The D gene is left open where the match is weak. The listing skips clone size in some rows; elsewhere it reads once, few, many or a size class.

TRBV27	TRBJ2-5	NA	NA	TGTGCCAGCAGTCCCCAGGGGTTGGAGACCCAGTACTTC	CASSPQGLETQYF
TRBV18	TRBJ2-7	NA	NA	TGTGCCAGCTCGTCCGCTAGGCAGGGCTCCTACGAGCAGTACTTC	CASSSARQGSYEQYF
TRBV27	TRBJ1-1	TRBD1	NA	TGTGCCAGCAGTTTAAACAGGGGGGTTAAGAACACTGAAGCTTTCTTT	CASSLNRGVKNTEAFF
TRBV7-9	TRBJ1-1	NA	NA	TGTGCCAGCATCACTCCGGGGCCACCGGGCACTGAAGCTTTCTTT	CASITPGPPGTEAFF
TRBV28	TRBJ1-2	TRBD1	NA	TGTGCCAGCAGTTCCCCGTCCGGGACAGGGTCGATCGGCTACACCTTC	CASSSPSGTGSIGYTF
TRBV5-1	TRBJ2-5	NA	NA	TGCGCCAGCAGCCTCCGGGACAATCACCGAGAGACCCAGTACTTC	CASSLRDNHRETQYF
TRBV28	TRBJ2-7	NA	NA	TGTGCCAGCGGAAACTTTAGGGCGATCGCCGAGCAGTACTTC	CASGNFRAIAEQYF
TRBV28	TRBJ1-1	NA	NA	TGTGCCAGCAAGGCAGCAATGAACACTGAAGCTTTCTTT	CASKAAMNTEAFF
TRBV7-9	TRBJ2-1	NA	few	TGTGCCAGCAGCTTAGTTGGTTCCTTCGGTGAGCAGTTCTTC	CASSLVGSFGEQFF
TRBV11-3	TRBJ2-1	NA	once	TGTGCCAGCAGCTTAGGTACTTTCAAGGGCCCGGTGGATGAGCAGTTCTTC	CASSLGTFKGPVDEQFF
TRBV15	TRBJ2-1	TRBD2	NA	TGTGCCACCAGCGAAGGAAGCGGGAGTCCCTACAATGAGCAGTTCTTC	CATSEGSGSPYNEQFF
TRBV19	TRBJ2-5	NA	NA	TGTGCCAGTAGTATCGCCCGTCCAGAAGAGACCCAGTACTTC	CASSIARPEETQYF
TRBV15	TRBJ2-7	NA	NA	TGTGCCACCAGCAGAGAGGCTGGCGAGCAGTACTTC	CATSREAGEQYF
TRBV7-9	TRBJ1-3	NA	NA	TGTGCCAGCAGCTTAGCTCTACCTAACTCTGGAAACACCATATATTTT	CASSLALPNSGNTIYF
TRBV5-4	TRBJ1-1	TRBD1	NA	TGTGCCAGCAGCCTGGGACAGGGGTACACTGAAGCTTTCTTT	CASSLGQGYTEAFF
TRBV28	TRBJ2-3	TRBD2	NA	TGTGCCAGCAGTTCTAGCGGCACCAGCACAGATACGCAGTATTTT	CASSSSGTSTDTQYF
TRBV18	TRBJ1-1	NA	NA	TGTGCCAGCTCACTCGGACAGACCTTGAACACTGAAGCTTTCTTT	CASSLGQTLNTEAFF
TRBV11-2	TRBJ1-2	TRBD1	few	TGTGCCAGCAGCAGAGGACAGGACAACTATGGCTACACCTTC	CASSRGQDNYGYTF
TRBV18	TRBJ1-2	NA	once	TGTGCCAGCTCAGGGACGGGCTATGGCTACACCTTC	CASSGTGYGYTF
TRBV27	TRBJ1-3	NA	NA	TGTGCCAGCAGGGACCGAGGAAACACCATATATTTT	CASRDRGNTIYF
TRBV10-2	TRBJ2-1	TRBD2	NA	TGCGCCAGCAGTGAGTATAGCGGGGGGCTCTACAATGAGCAGTTCTTC	CASSEYSGGLYNEQFF
TRBV7-9	TRBJ2-2	TRBD2	NA	TGTGCCAGCAGCTTTCTGTTAGCGGGGAACACCGGGGAGCTGTTTTTT	CASSFLLAGNTGELFF
TRBV5-1	TRBJ2-7	NA	NA	TGCGCCAGCAGCTCGGACAGTTATCGCTCCTACGAGCAGTACTTC	CASSSDSYRSYEQYF
TRBV28	TRBJ2-5	TRBD1	NA	TGTGCCAGCAGTTTATACCCCCAGGGGGCGAGTGGGACCCAGTACTTC	CASSLYPQGASGTQYF
TRBV11-2	TRBJ2-7	TRBD2	NA	TGTGCCAGCAGCTTAGCAGGGAGGGCCATAATAAACGAGCAGTACTTC	CASSLAGRAIINEQYF
TRBV30	TRBJ2-1	NA	NA	TGTGCCTGGAGTATAACCGGGACTCCAGGGATGAATGAGCAGTTCTTC	CAWSITGTPGMNEQFF
TRBV10-3	TRBJ2-2	NA	NA	TGTGCCATCGGGACTGAAATGAACACCGGGGAGCTGTTTTTT	CAIGTEMNTGELFF
TRBV19	TRBJ1-1	NA	NA	TGTGCCAGTATTGGGGTCTACACTGAAGCTTTCTTT	CASIGVYTEAFF
TRBV12-5	TRBJ2-1	TRBD2	once	TGTGCTAGTGCCCAAGGACTAGCGGGCATCATTGAGCAGTTCTTC	CASAQGLAGIIEQFF
TRBV6-1	TRBJ2-4	NA	NA	TGTGCCAGCAGTGAAGCGCGGGTCAGGAGGTACTTC	CASSEARVRRYF
TRBV7-9	TRBJ1-1	NA	NA	TGTGCCAGCAGCTTACCCCCGATGAACACTGAAGCTTTCTTT	CASSLPPMNTEAFF